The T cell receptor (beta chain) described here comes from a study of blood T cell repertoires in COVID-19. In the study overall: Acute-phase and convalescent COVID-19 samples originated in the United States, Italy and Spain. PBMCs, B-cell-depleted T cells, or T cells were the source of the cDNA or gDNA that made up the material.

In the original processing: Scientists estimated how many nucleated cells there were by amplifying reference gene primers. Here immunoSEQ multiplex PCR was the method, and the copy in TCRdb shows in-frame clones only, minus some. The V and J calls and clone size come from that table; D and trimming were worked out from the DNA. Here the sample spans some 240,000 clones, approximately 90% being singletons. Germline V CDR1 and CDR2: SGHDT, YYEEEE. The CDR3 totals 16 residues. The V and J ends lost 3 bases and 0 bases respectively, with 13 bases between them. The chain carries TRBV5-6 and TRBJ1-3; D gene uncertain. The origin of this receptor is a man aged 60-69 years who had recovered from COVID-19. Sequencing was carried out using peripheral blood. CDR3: CASSSYGEPSGNTIYF. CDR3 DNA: TGTGCCAGCAGCTCCTACGGAGAACCCTCTGGAAACACCATATATTTT.